Sequencing of this T cell receptor (beta chain) was carried out in a study of OX40 agonist ivuxolimab in advanced cancers. The overall study: The study treated patients with ivuxolimab, an agonistic anti-OX40 (CD134) antibody. Prior therapy, whether anti-PD-1, anti-PD-L1 or anti-CTLA-4, was allowed, and approximately 40% had some.

Study findings and constraints: Antigen specificity of clonally expanded peripheral T cells was not established.

Generated by immunoSEQ multiplex PCR, the TCRdb table keeps only in-frame clones and is missing some. The sample holds around 74,000 clones, roughly 90% seen once. Trimming removed 4 bases from V and 2 bases from J; junction bases left unmatched: 8. This CDR3 has 18 amino acids. About this clone: What it binds is unknown.

Sampling times: baseline, cycle 4 day 1, cycle 7 day 1. This chain uses TRBV23-1 with TRBJ2-3, with 14 bases identical to TRBD2. TRBV23-1 is reported as an ORF; its role is uncertain. The receptor's source is an adult with an advanced solid tumor such as melanoma, head and neck, liver or kidney cancer. The material was CD4+ or CD8+ T cells sorted from blood, obtained in a trial of the OX40 agonist ivuxolimab. The CDR3 nucleotides are TGCGCCAGCAGTCCCGGACTAGCGGGAGGCTCCCCCACAGATACGCAGTATTTT. Protein product: CASSPGLAGGSPTDTQYF.